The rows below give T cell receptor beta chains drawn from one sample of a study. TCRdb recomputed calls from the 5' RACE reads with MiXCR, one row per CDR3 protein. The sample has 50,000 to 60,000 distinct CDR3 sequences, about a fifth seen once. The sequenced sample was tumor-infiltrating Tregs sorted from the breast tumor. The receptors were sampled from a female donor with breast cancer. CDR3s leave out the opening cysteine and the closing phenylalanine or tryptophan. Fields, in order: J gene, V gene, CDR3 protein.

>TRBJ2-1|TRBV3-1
ASSQGGRVRDQF
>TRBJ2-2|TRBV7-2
AGSPYITGAGELF
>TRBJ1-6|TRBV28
ASNDRNSPLH
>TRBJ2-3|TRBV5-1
ASSPGTLGTDTQY
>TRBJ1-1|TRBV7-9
AGVGQGNTEAF
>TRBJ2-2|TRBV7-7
ASSLDFGVGTGELF
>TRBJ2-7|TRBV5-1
ASSLEAGGLYEQY
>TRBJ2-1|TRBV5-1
ASTLANRQFDEQF
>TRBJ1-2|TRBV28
ASSVGTYGYT
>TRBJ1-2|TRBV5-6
ASSPDRANYGYT
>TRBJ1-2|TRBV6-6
ASSNYGYT
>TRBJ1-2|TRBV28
ASSPGTGDGYT
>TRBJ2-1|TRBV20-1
SARPLAGGYNEQS
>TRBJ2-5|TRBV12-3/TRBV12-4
ASSLRQGAETQY
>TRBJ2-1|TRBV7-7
ASSPSVGSSYNEQF
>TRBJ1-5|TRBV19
ASRGQGVNQPQH
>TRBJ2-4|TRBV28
ASRPRTKAKNIQY
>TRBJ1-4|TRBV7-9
ASSLAGANEKLF
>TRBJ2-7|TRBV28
ASSSEYEQY
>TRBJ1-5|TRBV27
ASSREGHQPQH
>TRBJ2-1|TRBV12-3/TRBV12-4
ASRRAGLDSYNEQF
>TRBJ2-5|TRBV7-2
ASSASWANQETQY
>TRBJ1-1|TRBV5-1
ASSRNIENTEAF
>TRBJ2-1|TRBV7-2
ASIGDHSYNEQF
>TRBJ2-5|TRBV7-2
ASGPGTGYQETQY
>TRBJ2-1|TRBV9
ASGTVHNEQF
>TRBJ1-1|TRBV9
ASSINQRPTEAF
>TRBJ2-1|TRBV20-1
SARDMASGLYNEQF
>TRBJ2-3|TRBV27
ASTARGEGADTQY
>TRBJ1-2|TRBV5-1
ASSLGPTGIYGYT
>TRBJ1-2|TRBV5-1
ASSGGMLKDGYT
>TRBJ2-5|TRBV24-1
ATSDDRGPETQY
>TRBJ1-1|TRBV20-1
SANGFMNTEAF
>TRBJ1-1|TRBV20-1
VGQGPNTEAF
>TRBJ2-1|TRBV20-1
SASGGLGGQSSYNEQF
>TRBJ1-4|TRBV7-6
ASSPATAGGNEKLF
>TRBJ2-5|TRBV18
ASSPARGETQY
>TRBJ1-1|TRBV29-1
SGSTGMNTEAF
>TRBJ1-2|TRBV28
ASSHYYGYT
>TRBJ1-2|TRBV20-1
SAVLDRVQRGYT
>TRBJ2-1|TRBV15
ATSSRDTYNEQF
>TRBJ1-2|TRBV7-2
ASSGKQGVGYT
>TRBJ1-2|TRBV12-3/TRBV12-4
ASSRGPIYGYT
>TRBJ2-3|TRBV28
ASRSTSKKEY